This T cell receptor (beta chain) originates from a study of read filtering for tumor transcriptome and immune sequencing. The library was built from 400 to 500 ng RNA with molecular barcoded adaptors for alpha/delta and beta/gamma chains. TCRdb analysed the reads with MiXCR anew, one entry per CDR3 protein. The data show tens of thousands of distinct CDR3 sequences, roughly an eighth seen once. This clonotype was detected ten times or more. Unmatched junction bases numbered 10, after V lost 7 bases and J lost 6 bases. CDR3 length: 14 residues. Germline-derived CDR1 and CDR2 are SGHAT and FQNNGV. The receptor comes from a donor at least 40 years old with multiple myeloma. Sequenced material: a population of CD138-negative cells sorted from bone marrow. This chain connects TRBV11-2 to TRBJ2-7, with 9 bases aligning to TRBD1. Here the CDR3 reads CASTPGQGWSEQYF. CDR3 nucleotide sequence: TGTGCCAGCACCCCGGGACAGGGTTGGTCCGAGCAGTACTTC.